Each of the 24 T cell receptor beta chains below was sequenced from the same sample in a study of T cells expressing NK-cell markers. From the 5' RACE reads, TCRdb lists one entry per CDR3 protein and no DNA. The sample has 25,000 to 35,000 distinct CDR3 sequences. Material: blood T cells: a sorted CD56 or NKG2C T cell subset, CD4+ or CD8+ T cells, or bulk PBMC T cells (not recorded which). The source is a woman between 18 and 70 years old in good health.

The CDR3 is CASSGSGGALFNEQFF. The chain recombines TRBV9 with TRBJ2-1; there is no DNA to check the TCRdb D call of TRBD1. From germline, CDR1 is SGDLS and CDR2 YYNGEE. This CDR3 has 16 amino acids.

The V call is TRBV9, the J call TRBJ1-1; TCRdb lists TRBD1, though no DNA is available to test this call. Germline V CDR1 and CDR2: SGDLS, YYNGEE. CDR3 size: 17 residues. CDR3 sequence reads: CASSVGRGRGRNTEAFF.

This chain links TRBV28 with TRBJ2-7; TCRdb indicates TRBD1, and absent DNA this call remains unverified. CDR3 size: 12 residues. Germline CDR1 is MDHEN and CDR2 is SYDVKM. CDR3 region: CASSLGTVEQYF.

The chain uses TRBV7-6 and TRBJ1-2; TCRdb names TRBD1, which stays unverified in the absence of DNA. CDR3 length equals 15 residues. The germline V gene has CDR1 SGHVS and CDR2 FNYEAQ. The CDR3 reads CASSSSDRAGYGYTF.

The J gene is TRBJ1-6, the V gene TRBV7-3. Germline values: CDR1 SGHTA, CDR2 FQGTGA. The CDR3 is 14 amino acids. The CDR3 here is CASSFQSLNSPLHF.

The chain is built from TRBV24-1 and TRBJ2-7. The CDR3 sequence is 13 residues long. Per germline, CDR1 KGHDR and CDR2 SFDVKD. The CDR3: CATQDRRLNEQYF.

This chain connects TRBV7-3 to TRBJ2-7; without DNA, the TCRdb call of TRBD1 cannot be checked. The CDR3 runs to 15 residues. Germline CDR1 and CDR2: SGHTA and FQGTGA. Here the CDR3 reads CASSLTQGWTYEQYF. Variable domain in full (rest from reference TRBV7-3 and TRBJ2-7): GAGVSQTPSNKVTEKGKYVELRCDPISGHTALYWYRQSLGQGPEFLIYFQGTGAADDSGLPNDRFFAVRPEGSVSTLKIQRTERGDSAVYLCASSLTQGWTYEQYFGPGTRLTVT.

The V gene is TRBV4-2, the J gene TRBJ2-5; TCRdb gives TRBD1 as the D gene, but with no DNA this cannot be confirmed. Germline V lookup: CDR1 LGHNA, CDR2 YNFKEQ. The CDR3 covers 17 residues. The CDR3 reads CASSQGVGSELQETQYF.

The chain is built from TRBV7-2 and TRBJ2-7; the D gene TCRdb calls, TRBD2, cannot be checked with no DNA. CDR1 is SGHTA, CDR2 FQGNSA, per germline. CDR3 length: 13 residues. The CDR3 is CASSLGLAVEQYF.

The chain joins TRBV20-1 to TRBJ2-1; the D gene TCRdb calls, TRBD2, cannot be checked with no DNA. The CDR3 covers 13 residues. From germline, CDR1 is DFQATT and CDR2 SNEGSKA (reference sequence). CDR3 amino acids: CSATGLGINEQFF.

The chain has TRBV19 and TRBJ2-1; the D call of TRBD2 rests on TCRdb alone, since no DNA is present to check it. Germline values: CDR1 LNHDA, CDR2 SQIVND (reference sequence). The CDR3 totals 15 residues. CDR3 loop: CASSIGGSGYNEQFF.

The CDR3 sequence is CASSLSAGFREKLFF. V usage is TRBV27 and J usage is TRBJ1-4; TCRdb's D gene call, TRBD1, goes unchecked for lack of DNA. Germline V gene lookup returns CDR1 MNHEY and CDR2 SMNVEV (reference sequence). CDR3 length: 15 amino acids.

V usage is TRBV15 and J usage is TRBJ2-3; TCRdb reports TRBD1, a call that lacks DNA to check it against. The CDR3 contains 17 residues. Germline CDR1 and CDR2: LNHNV and YYDKDF (reference sequence). CDR3 loop: CATSSVDRTGDTDTQYF.

The rearrangement joins TRBV24-1 to TRBJ2-7. Germline V gives CDR1 KGHDR, CDR2 SFDVKD. There are 12 residues in the CDR3. The CDR3 here is CATSDGTYEQYF.

The chain couples TRBV6-5 to TRBJ2-2; TCRdb lists TRBD2, though no DNA is available to test this call. Germline-derived CDR1 and CDR2 are MNHEY and SVGAGI. The CDR3 totals 18 residues. CDR3: CASSYRLAGSGNTGELFF.

This clonotype is labeled medium-sized based on frequency. The CDR3 protein is CASSLDETQYF. The rearrangement links TRBV5-6 to TRBJ2-5. The CDR3 has 11 residues. The V gene's germline CDR1 is SGHDT and CDR2 YYEEEE.

This chain joins TRBV15 and TRBJ2-5; TCRdb's D call, TRBD1, is unchecked because there is no DNA. The CDR3 has 15 amino acids. The germline V gene encodes CDR1 LNHNV and CDR2 YYDKDF (reference sequence). The CDR3 loop reads CATSRGAGGRETQYF.

The CDR3 protein is CASSAGLAGPEQFF. The genes are TRBV4-1 and TRBJ2-1; TCRdb's D call of TRBD2 is untestable without DNA. This CDR3 is built from 14 residues. The germline gives CDR1 MGHRA, CDR2 YSYEKL.

This CDR3 is CSARPTLDGNQPQHF. This sequence joins TRBV20-1 and TRBJ1-5; TCRdb gives TRBD1 as the D gene, but with no DNA this cannot be confirmed. The CDR3 is 15 amino acids. CDR1 and CDR2 (germline): DFQATT, SNEGSKA (reference sequence).

The chain links TRBV5-5 to TRBJ1-2; the D call from TCRdb, TRBD1, cannot be confirmed without DNA. CDR1 and CDR2 from the germline V gene are SGHKS and YYEKEE (reference sequence). The length of the CDR3 is 17 residues. The CDR3 spells CASSFLLQTAPNYGYTF.

The J gene is TRBJ2-5, the V gene TRBV7-2; TCRdb's D call of TRBD1 is untestable without DNA. The CDR3 has 15 amino acids. Germline CDR1 and CDR2: SGHTA and FQGNSA. This CDR3 is CASTSTTGRQETQYF.

The chain employs TRBV27 and TRBJ1-2. CDR1 MNHEY and CDR2 SMNVEV come from the germline V gene (reference sequence). This CDR3 contains 14 residues. The CDR3 is CASSLTGETYGYTF.

The chain recombines TRBV7-9 with TRBJ1-1; the D call of TRBD1 rests on TCRdb alone, since no DNA is present to check it. CDR3 length: 15 amino acids. CDR1 is SEHNR, CDR2 FQNEAQ, per germline (reference sequence). The CDR3 spells CASSDRGRGGTEAFF.

The chain combines TRBV5-1 with TRBJ2-4; TCRdb gives TRBD1 as the D gene, but with no DNA this cannot be confirmed. The CDR3 runs 14 residues. Per the germline V gene, CDR1 is SGHRS and CDR2 is YFSETQ. CDR3 protein: CASSFGDRSVIQYF.